This T cell receptor beta chain is drawn from a study of T cells after yellow fever vaccination. Study results and caveats: Of the clonotypes, a small share occurred in both CD4 and CD8 compartments.

5'RACE template switching generated TCR cDNA, adding a universal primer site and UMIs. TCRdb used MiXCR to reprocess the 5' RACE reads, holding one entry per CDR3 protein. The sample yields 250,000 to 400,000 distinct CDR3 sequences, roughly 4.3% seen once. The germline V and J ends were trimmed by 5 bases and 0 bases, with 14 bases remaining between them. There are 16 residues in the CDR3. The germline CDR1 and CDR2 sequences are PRHDT and FYEKMQ (reference sequence). This clonotype was detected only a few times. Its antigen is unknown. This chain uses TRBV13 with TRBJ2-1, with D possibly matching TRBD1 (6 bases). Sequencing used PBMCs, obtained 5 days after the yellow fever booster vaccination. The receptor comes from a man between 18 and 29 years old who received the YFV17D yellow fever vaccine. The CDR3 protein is CASSPPGVLSYNEQFF. The CDR3 DNA follows: TGTGCCAGCAGCCCCCCAGGGGTTCTCTCCTACAATGAGCAGTTCTTC.